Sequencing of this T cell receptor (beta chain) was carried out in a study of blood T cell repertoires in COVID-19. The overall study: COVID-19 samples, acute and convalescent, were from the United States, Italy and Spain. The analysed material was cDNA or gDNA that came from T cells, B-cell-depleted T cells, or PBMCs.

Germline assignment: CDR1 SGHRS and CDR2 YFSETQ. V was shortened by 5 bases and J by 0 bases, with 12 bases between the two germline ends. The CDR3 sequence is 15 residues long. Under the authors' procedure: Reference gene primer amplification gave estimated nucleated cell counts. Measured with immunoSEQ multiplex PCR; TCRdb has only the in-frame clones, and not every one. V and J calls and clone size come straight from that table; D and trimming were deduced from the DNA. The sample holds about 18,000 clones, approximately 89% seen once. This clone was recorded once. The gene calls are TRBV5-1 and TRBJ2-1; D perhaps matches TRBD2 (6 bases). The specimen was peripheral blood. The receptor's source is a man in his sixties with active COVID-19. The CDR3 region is CASRTGGASYNEQFF. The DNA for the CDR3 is TGCGCCAGCAGGACCGGGGGAGCCTCCTACAATGAGCAGTTCTTC.